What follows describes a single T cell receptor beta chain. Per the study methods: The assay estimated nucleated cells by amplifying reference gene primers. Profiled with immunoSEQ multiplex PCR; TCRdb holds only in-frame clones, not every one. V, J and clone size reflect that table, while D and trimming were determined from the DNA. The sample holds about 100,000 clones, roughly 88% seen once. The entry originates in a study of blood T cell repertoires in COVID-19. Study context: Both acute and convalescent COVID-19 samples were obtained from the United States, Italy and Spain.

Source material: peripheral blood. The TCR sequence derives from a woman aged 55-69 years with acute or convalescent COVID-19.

Written as DNA, the CDR3 is TGTGCCAGCAGCGCGGCCCCGAGCGGCGAGCAGTACTTC. This encodes CASSAAPSGEQYF. This chain connects TRBV9 to TRBJ2-7, with D perhaps TRBD2 (5 bases). Germline V gene data show CDR1 as SGDLS and CDR2 as YYNGEE. The CDR3 covers 13 residues. Trimming stripped 3 bases from V and 6 bases from J, with 13 bases between.